Listed below are T cell receptor beta chains from one sample, sequenced in a study of cytomegalovirus exposure and HLA in healthy donors. Sequencing was performed with immunoSEQ multiplex PCR; in TCRdb, only in-frame clones are kept and a portion is missing. The sample includes around 200,000 clones, approximately 81% of them seen just once. Sequenced: PBMCs. These receptors came from a woman aged 50 to 60 in good health and CMV-seronegative. Each CDR3 is given with its conserved first and last residue. D genes are given only for firm matches. Only some rows state a clone size, as once, few, many or a class for expanded clones.

TRBJ2-3	TRBD2	TRBV27	few	CASSQTPGLAGLLTQYF	TGTGCCAGCAGTCAAACCCCGGGACTAGCGGGCCTATTAACGCAGTATTTT
TRBJ2-1	.	TRBV4-3	few	CASSQDGERSYNEQFF	TGCGCCAGCAGCCAAGACGGGGAGCGCTCCTACAATGAGCAGTTCTTC
TRBJ2-6	.	TRBV7-9	few	CASRSSGANVLTF	TGTGCCAGCAGGAGCTCTGGGGCCAACGTCCTGACTTTC
TRBJ2-7	TRBD1	TRBV7-2	.	CASSLWDRGFRGEQYF	TGTGCCAGCAGCTTATGGGACAGGGGATTCCGGGGTGAGCAGTACTTC
TRBJ2-7	TRBD1	TRBV6-5	once	CASSLAGGTGVSEQYF	TGTGCCAGCAGTTTGGCCGGGGGGACAGGGGTCTCCGAGCAGTACTTC
TRBJ2-2	TRBD2	TRBV4-3	.	CASSLGLAYTGELFF	TGCGCCAGCAGCCTAGGACTAGCGTACACCGGGGAGCTGTTTTTT
TRBJ2-3	TRBD2	TRBV7-6	.	CASSPQTSRTDTQYF	TGTGCCAGCAGCCCGCAGACTAGCCGTACAGATACGCAGTATTTT
TRBJ2-2	.	TRBV27	.	CASNSGRRGFTGELFF	TGTGCCAGCAATAGTGGGAGGCGGGGTTTTACCGGGGAGCTGTTTTTT
TRBJ2-5	TRBD1	TRBV18	.	CASSPSRTGLETQYF	TGTGCCAGCTCACCATCAAGGACAGGGCTAGAGACCCAGTACTTC
TRBJ2-7	.	TRBV30	.	CAWRAAYEQYF	TGTGCCTGGAGGGCAGCGTACGAGCAGTACTTC
TRBJ2-7	.	TRBV11-3	.	CASSQLQGSEQYF	TGTGCCAGCAGCCAGTTACAGGGCTCCGAGCAGTACTTC
TRBJ2-2	.	TRBV7-2	.	CASSSNLNRGGELFF	TGTGCCAGCAGCTCCAACTTGAATCGGGGCGGGGAGCTGTTTTTT
TRBJ2-1	TRBD1	TRBV28	once	CASWGRGQDNEQFF	TGTGCCAGTTGGGGTAGGGGGCAGGACAATGAGCAGTTCTTC
TRBJ2-2	TRBD1	TRBV5-6	.	CASSLAGTGGITGELFF	TGTGCCAGCAGCTTGGCCGGGACAGGGGGCATCACCGGGGAGCTGTTTTTT
TRBJ1-5	TRBD1	TRBV7-2	.	CASTPDRGVGSNQPQHF	TGTGCCAGCACCCCCGACAGGGGGGTTGGTAGCAATCAGCCCCAGCATTTT
TRBJ1-3	.	TRBV6-5	.	CASSLSEGSGNTIYF	TGTGCCAGCAGTTTATCAGAGGGCTCTGGAAACACCATATATTTT
TRBJ2-7	TRBD1	TRBV19	.	CASSGTVPYEQYF	TGTGCCAGTAGTGGGACAGTCCCCTACGAGCAGTACTTC
TRBJ2-5	TRBD2	TRBV5-1	.	CASSLVAGVGMIETQYF	TGCGCCAGCAGCTTGGTAGCGGGAGTGGGGATGATAGAGACCCAGTACTTC
TRBJ2-7	.	TRBV19	.	CASSIGQAYEQYF	TGTGCCAGTAGTATAGGCCAGGCCTACGAGCAGTACTTC
TRBJ1-5	.	TRBV6-1	.	CASSEPVAGGIQPQHF	TGTGCCAGCAGTGAACCCGTGGCGGGGGGTATTCAGCCCCAGCATTTT
TRBJ2-2	.	TRBV7-8	.	CASSHPTSSTGELFF	TGTGCCAGCAGCCATCCGACTAGTTCGACCGGGGAGCTGTTTTTT
TRBJ2-1	TRBD2	TRBV6-1	once	CASRVAGGNYNEQFF	TGTGCCAGCAGGGTAGCGGGGGGTAACTACAATGAGCAGTTCTTC
TRBJ1-5	TRBD1	TRBV11-2	.	CASSSGQGASQQPQHF	TGTGCCAGCAGCTCGGGACAGGGGGCGTCCCAACAGCCCCAGCATTTT
TRBJ1-5	.	TRBV18	.	CASSPQRDSNQPQHF	TGTGCCAGCTCACCACAGAGGGACTCAAATCAGCCCCAGCATTTT
TRBJ1-1	.	TRBV11-3	.	CASSQGGSPAEAFF	TGTGCCAGCAGCCAAGGAGGCTCGCCGGCGGAAGCTTTCTTT
TRBJ1-2	.	TRBV4-3	.	CASSPGGAEGYTF	TGCGCCAGCAGCCCTGGGGGGGCAGAGGGCTACACCTTC
TRBJ1-1	.	TRBV11-2	.	CASSSLGRETEAFF	TGTGCCAGCAGCTCCTTGGGGCGGGAGACTGAAGCTTTCTTT
TRBJ2-2	TRBD1	TRBV2	.	CASRSGGTGELFF	TGTGCCAGCAGATCAGGGGGCACCGGGGAGCTGTTTTTT
TRBJ2-2	TRBD2	TRBV15	few	CATSRDQSSGRAVGELFF	TGTGCCACCAGCAGAGATCAATCTAGCGGGAGGGCCGTTGGGGAGCTGTTTTTT
TRBJ2-4	.	TRBV10-3	.	CAIGRKGDIQYF	TGTGCCATCGGGCGCAAGGGGGACATTCAGTACTTC
TRBJ1-5	.	TRBV28	.	CASDQGGSNQPQHF	TGTGCCAGCGACCAGGGTGGAAGCAATCAGCCCCAGCATTTT
TRBJ2-2	.	TRBV6-5	once	CASSLGGAGTGELFF	TGTGCCAGCAGTTTAGGGGGAGCGGGGACCGGGGAGCTGTTTTTT
TRBJ1-2	.	TRBV6-1	.	CASWGDGKGGYTF	TGTGCCAGCTGGGGGGACGGAAAAGGAGGCTACACCTTC
TRBJ1-5	TRBD1	TRBV18	.	CASSRDRGGGNQPQHF	TGTGCCAGCTCACGTGACAGGGGTGGTGGCAATCAGCCCCAGCATTTT
TRBJ2-1	.	TRBV4-3	few	CASSQLSFLGQSSYNEQFF	TGCGCCAGCAGCCAATTGAGTTTCCTGGGGCAGAGCTCCTACAATGAGCAGTTCTTC
TRBJ1-5	.	TRBV7-6	.	CASSQGLRGVNNQPQHF	TGTGCCAGCAGCCAAGGTTTGCGCGGGGTTAACAATCAGCCCCAGCATTTT
TRBJ1-1	.	TRBV5-8	.	CASSPVARDTDTEAFF	TGTGCCAGCAGCCCTGTCGCCCGGGATACAGACACTGAAGCTTTCTTT
TRBJ2-7	.	TRBV5-6	.	CASSPGTLTYEQYF	TGTGCCAGCAGTCCCGGGACACTTACCTACGAGCAGTACTTC
TRBJ2-7	TRBD1	TRBV5-6	.	CASRPGQRTYEQYF	TGTGCCAGCAGGCCGGGACAGCGTACCTACGAGCAGTACTTC
TRBJ2-7	TRBD1	TRBV2	.	CASGTDLYEQYF	TGTGCCAGCGGGACAGACCTCTACGAGCAGTACTTC
TRBJ2-1	TRBD2	TRBV5-1	.	CASSLMLAANNEQFF	TGCGCCAGCAGCTTAATGCTAGCGGCCAACAATGAGCAGTTCTTC
TRBJ1-1	.	TRBV18	.	CASSPEGTEAFF	TGTGCCAGCTCACCAGAGGGTACTGAAGCTTTCTTT
TRBJ2-1	TRBD2	TRBV14	.	CASSQDKTSGSLYNEQFF	TGTGCCAGCAGCCAAGATAAGACTAGCGGGAGTCTTTACAATGAGCAGTTCTTC
TRBJ1-2	TRBD1	TRBV4-3	once	CASSQDPQGADGYTF	TGCGCCAGCAGCCAAGATCCTCAGGGGGCAGATGGCTACACCTTC
TRBJ2-3	TRBD2	TRBV28	.	CASSSPFGLADADTQYF	TGTGCCAGCAGCTCACCCTTTGGACTAGCAGACGCAGATACGCAGTATTTT
TRBJ1-2	TRBD1	TRBV19	once	CASSARQGASYGYTF	TGTGCCAGTAGTGCCCGACAGGGGGCCAGCTATGGCTACACCTTC
TRBJ2-3	TRBD2	TRBV5-1	.	CASSPRTSGTTDTQYF	TGCGCCAGCAGCCCCCGGACTAGCGGGACCACAGATACGCAGTATTTT
TRBJ2-5	.	TRBV19	.	CASSGTGSWETQYF	TGTGCCAGTAGCGGAACAGGGTCATGGGAGACCCAGTACTTC
TRBJ2-3	TRBD2	TRBV28	.	CASVAGSSSTDTQYF	TGTGCCAGCGTAGCGGGGTCCTCTAGCACAGATACGCAGTATTTT
TRBJ1-3	.	TRBV5-1	.	CASSLEGSSGNTIYF	TGCGCCAGCAGCTTGGAAGGGAGCTCTGGAAACACCATATATTTT
TRBJ2-1	TRBD2	TRBV9	.	CASSVRTSGDNEQFF	TGTGCCAGCAGCGTACGGACTAGCGGGGACAATGAGCAGTTCTTC
TRBJ2-7	.	TRBV18	.	CASSPAGQTYEQYF	TGTGCCAGCTCACCCGCGGGACAGACCTACGAGCAGTACTTC
TRBJ1-1	.	TRBV28	.	CASRPGIMNTEAFF	TGTGCCAGCAGGCCCGGGATCATGAACACTGAAGCTTTCTTT
TRBJ2-2	.	TRBV29-1	.	CSVLLQGLTTGELFF	TGCAGCGTTCTTCTACAGGGCCTCACTACCGGGGAGCTGTTTTTT
TRBJ2-1	.	TRBV7-9	.	CSSSLPVERHEQFF	TGTTCCAGCAGCTTGCCGGTGGAGCGGCATGAGCAGTTCTTC